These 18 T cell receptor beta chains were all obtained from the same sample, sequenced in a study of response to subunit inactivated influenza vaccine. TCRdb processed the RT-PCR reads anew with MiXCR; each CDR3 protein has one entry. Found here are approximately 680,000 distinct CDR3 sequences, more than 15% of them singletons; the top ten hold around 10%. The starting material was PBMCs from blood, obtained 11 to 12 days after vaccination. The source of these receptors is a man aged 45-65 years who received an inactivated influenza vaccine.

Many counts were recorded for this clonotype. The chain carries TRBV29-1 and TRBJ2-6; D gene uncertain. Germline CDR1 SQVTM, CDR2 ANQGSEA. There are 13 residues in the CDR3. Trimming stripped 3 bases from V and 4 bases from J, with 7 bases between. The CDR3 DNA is TGCAGCGTTGATAAGTCCGGGGCCAACGTCCTGACTTTC. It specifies CSVDKSGANVLTF.

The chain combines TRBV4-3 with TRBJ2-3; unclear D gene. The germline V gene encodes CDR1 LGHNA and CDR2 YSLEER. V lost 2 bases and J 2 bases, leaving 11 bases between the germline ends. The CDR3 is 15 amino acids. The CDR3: CASSQLSYTTDTQYF. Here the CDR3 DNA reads TGCGCCAGCAGCCAACTTAGCTATACCACAGATACGCAGTATTTT.

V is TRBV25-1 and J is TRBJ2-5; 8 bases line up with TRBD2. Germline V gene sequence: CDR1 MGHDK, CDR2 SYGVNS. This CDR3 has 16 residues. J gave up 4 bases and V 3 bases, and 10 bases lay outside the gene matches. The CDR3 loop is CASSDALAVGGETQYF. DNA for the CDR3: TGTGCCAGCAGTGACGCACTAGCGGTGGGGGGAGAGACCCAGTACTTC. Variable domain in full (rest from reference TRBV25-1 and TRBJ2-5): EADIYQTPRYLVIGTGKKITLECSQTMGHDKMYWYQQDPGMELHLIHYSYGVNSTEKGDLSSESTVSRIRTEHFPLTLESARPSHTSQYLCASSDALAVGGETQYFGPGTRLLVL.

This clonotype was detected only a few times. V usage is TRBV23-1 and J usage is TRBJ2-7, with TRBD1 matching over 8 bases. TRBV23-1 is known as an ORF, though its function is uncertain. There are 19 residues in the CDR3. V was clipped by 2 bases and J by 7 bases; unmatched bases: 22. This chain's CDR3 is CASSQLQNLIPPRGLEQYF. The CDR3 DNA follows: TGCGCCAGCAGTCAACTCCAGAACCTTATACCCCCCAGGGGGCTGGAGCAGTACTTC.

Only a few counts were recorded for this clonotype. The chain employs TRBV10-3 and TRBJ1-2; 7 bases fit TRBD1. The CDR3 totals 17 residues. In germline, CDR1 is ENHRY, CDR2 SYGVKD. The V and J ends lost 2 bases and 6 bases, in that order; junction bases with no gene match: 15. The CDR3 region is CAISETPTGPPKDGYTF. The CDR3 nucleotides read TGTGCCATCAGTGAGACCCCGACAGGGCCCCCTAAGGATGGCTACACCTTC.

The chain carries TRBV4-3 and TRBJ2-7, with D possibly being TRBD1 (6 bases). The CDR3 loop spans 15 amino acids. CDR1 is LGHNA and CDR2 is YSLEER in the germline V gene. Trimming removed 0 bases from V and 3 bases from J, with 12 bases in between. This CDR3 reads CASSQDRTGRYEQYF. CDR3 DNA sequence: TGCGCCAGCAGCCAAGATCGTACAGGGCGCTACGAGCAGTACTTC.

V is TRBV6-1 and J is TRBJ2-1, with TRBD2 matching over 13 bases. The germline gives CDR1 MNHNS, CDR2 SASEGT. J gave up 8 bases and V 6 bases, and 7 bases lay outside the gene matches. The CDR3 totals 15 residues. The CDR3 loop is CASRRLAGGSYEQFF. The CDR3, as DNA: TGTGCCAGCAGAAGACTAGCGGGAGGATCCTATGAGCAGTTCTTC.

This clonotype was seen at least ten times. DNA of the CDR3: TGTGCCAGCAGCCCTCAAGGACTAGCGGGGCCCCACACAGATACGCAGTATTTT. Its translation: CASSPQGLAGPHTDTQYF. The V and J genes are TRBV11-2 and TRBJ2-3, with 12 bases that match TRBD2. V lost 5 bases to trimming and J lost 2 bases; unmatched junction nucleotides: 11. Per the germline V gene, CDR1 is SGHAT and CDR2 is FQNNGV. The CDR3 is 18 residues long.

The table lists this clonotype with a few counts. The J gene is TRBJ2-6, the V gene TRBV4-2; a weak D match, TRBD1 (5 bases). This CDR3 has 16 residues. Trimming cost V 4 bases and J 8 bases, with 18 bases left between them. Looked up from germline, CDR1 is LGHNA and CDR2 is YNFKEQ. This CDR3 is CASSPLRAGKSNVLTF. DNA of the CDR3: TGTGCCAGCAGCCCCCTTAGAGCAGGGAAGTCCAACGTCCTGACTTTC.

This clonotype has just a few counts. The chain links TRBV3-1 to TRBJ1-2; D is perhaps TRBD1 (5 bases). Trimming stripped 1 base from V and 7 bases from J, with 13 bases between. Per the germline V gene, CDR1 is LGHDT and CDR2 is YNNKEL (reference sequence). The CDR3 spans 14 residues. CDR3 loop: CASSQVRGSGGYTF. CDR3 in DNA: TGTGCCAGCAGCCAAGTAAGGGGAAGCGGTGGCTACACCTTC.

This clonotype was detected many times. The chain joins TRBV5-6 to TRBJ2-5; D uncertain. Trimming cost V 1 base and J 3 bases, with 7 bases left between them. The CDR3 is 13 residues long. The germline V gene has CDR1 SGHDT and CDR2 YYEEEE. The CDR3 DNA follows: TGTGCCAGCAGCTTGATTAGGGAAGAGACCCAGTACTTC. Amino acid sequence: CASSLIREETQYF. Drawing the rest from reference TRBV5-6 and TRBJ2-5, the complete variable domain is DAGVTQSPTHLIKTRGQQVTLRCSPKSGHDTVSWYQQALGQGPQFIFQYYEEEERQRGNFPDRFSGHQFPNYSSELNVNALLLGDSALYLCASSLIREETQYFGPGTRLLVL.

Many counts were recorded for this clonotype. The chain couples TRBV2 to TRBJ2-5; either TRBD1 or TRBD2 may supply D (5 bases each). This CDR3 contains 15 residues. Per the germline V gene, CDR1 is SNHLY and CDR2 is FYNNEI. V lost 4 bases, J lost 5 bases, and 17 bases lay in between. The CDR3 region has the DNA TGTGCCAGCAGTGGGGACCTCATAAGGACGGAGACCCAGTACTTC. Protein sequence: CASSGDLIRTETQYF.

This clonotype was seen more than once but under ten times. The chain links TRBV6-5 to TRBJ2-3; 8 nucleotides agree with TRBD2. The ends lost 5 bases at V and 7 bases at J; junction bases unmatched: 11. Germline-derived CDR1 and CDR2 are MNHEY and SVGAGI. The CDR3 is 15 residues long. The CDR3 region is CASSLERGSGYTQYF. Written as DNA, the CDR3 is TGTGCCAGCAGTCTCGAGCGGGGGAGCGGGTATACGCAGTATTTT.

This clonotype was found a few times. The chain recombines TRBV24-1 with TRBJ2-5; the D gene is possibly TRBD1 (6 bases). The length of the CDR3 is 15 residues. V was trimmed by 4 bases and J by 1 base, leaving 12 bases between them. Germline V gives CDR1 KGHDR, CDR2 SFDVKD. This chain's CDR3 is CATSESDRLQETQYF. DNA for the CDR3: TGTGCCACCAGTGAATCTGACAGGCTCCAAGAGACCCAGTACTTC.

This CDR3 reads CASSLSTRVTEAFF. The CDR3 coding sequence is TGTGCCAGCAGCTTATCTACCAGGGTCACTGAAGCTTTCTTT. This rearrangement joins TRBV7-2 to TRBJ1-1, with TRBD1 as a possible D gene (5 bases). In germline, CDR1 is SGHTA, CDR2 FQGNSA. There are 14 residues in the CDR3. V lost 2 bases to trimming and J lost 4 bases, with 11 bases between them.

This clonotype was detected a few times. In nucleotides, the CDR3 is TGTGCCAGTAGTATAGTTGCTGAGCAAGAGACCCAGTACTTC. This encodes CASSIVAEQETQYF. This sequence joins TRBV19 and TRBJ2-5; D gene unclear. Trimming cost V 1 base and J 2 bases, with 8 bases left between them. Germline lookup yields CDR1 LNHDA and CDR2 SQIVND (reference sequence). This CDR3 is 14 amino acids long. The whole variable domain, filled in from reference TRBV19 and TRBJ2-5, reads DGGITQSPKYLFRKEGQNVTLSCEQNLNHDAMYWYRQDPGQGLRLIYYSQIVNDFQKGDIAEGYSVSREKKESFPLTVTSAQKNPTAFYLCASSIVAEQETQYFGPGTRLLVL.

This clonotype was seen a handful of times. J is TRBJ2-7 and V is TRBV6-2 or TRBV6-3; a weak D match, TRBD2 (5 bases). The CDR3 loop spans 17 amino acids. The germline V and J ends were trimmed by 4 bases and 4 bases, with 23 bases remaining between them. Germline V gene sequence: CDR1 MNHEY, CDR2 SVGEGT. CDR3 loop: CASSFPTRGQSSYEQYF. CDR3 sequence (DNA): TGTGCCAGCAGTTTTCCTACAAGAGGGCAGAGCAGTTACGAGCAGTACTTC.

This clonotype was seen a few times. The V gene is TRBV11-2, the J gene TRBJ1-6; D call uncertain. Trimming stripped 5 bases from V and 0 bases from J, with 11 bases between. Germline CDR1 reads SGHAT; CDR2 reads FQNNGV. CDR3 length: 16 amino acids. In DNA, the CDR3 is TGTGCCAGCAGCGTTTCGGGGAGCTCCTATAATTCACCCCTCCACTTT. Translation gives CASSVSGSSYNSPLHF. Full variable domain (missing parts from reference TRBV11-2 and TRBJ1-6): EAGVAQSPRYKIIEKRQSVAFWCNPISGHATLYWYQQILGQGPKLLIQFQNNGVVDDSQLPKDRFSAERLKGVDSTLKIQPAKLEDSAVYLCASSVSGSSYNSPLHFGNGTRLTVT.